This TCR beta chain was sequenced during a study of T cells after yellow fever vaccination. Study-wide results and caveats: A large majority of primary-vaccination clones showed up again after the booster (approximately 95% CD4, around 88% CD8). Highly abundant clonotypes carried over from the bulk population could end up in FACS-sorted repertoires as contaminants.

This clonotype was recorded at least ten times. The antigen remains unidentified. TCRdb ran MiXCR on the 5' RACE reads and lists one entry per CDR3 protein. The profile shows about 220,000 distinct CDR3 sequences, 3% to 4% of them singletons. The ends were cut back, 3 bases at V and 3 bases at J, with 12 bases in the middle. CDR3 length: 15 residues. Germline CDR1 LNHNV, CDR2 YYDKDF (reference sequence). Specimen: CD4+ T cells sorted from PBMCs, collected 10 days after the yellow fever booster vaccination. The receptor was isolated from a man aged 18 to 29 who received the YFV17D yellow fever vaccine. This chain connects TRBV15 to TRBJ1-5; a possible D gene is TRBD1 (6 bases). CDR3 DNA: TGTGCCACCAGCAGGGGAGGACAGTTCAATCAGCCCCAGCATTTT. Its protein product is CATSRGGQFNQPQHF.